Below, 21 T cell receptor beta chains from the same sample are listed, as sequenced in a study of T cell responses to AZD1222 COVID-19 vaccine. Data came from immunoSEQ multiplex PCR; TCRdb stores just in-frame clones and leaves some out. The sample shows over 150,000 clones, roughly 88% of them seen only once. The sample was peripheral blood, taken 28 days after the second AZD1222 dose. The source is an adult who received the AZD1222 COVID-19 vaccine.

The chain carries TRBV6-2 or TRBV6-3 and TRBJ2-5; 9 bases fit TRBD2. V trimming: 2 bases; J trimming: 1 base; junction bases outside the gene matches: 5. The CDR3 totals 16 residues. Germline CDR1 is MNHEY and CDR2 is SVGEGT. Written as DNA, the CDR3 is TGTGCCAGCAGTTACGTACTAGCGGGCACCCAAGAGACCCAGTACTTC. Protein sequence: CASSYVLAGTQETQYF.

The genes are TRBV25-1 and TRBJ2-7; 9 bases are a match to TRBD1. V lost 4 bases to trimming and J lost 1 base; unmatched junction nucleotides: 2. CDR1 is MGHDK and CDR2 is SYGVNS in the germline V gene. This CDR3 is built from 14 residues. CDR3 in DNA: TGTGCCAGCAGTGGGGGACAGGGTTCCTACGAGCAGTACTTC. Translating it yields CASSGGQGSYEQYF.

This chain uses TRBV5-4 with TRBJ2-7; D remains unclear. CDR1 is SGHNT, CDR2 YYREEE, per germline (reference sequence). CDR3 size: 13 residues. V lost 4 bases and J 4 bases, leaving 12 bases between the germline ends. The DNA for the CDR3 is TGTGCCAGCAGCCGGTGGACCGGATACGAGCAGTACTTC. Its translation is CASSRWTGYEQYF.

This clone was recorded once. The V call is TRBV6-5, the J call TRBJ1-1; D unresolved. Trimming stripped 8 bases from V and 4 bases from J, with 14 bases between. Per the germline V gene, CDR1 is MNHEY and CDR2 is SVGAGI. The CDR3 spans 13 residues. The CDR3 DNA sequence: TGTGCCAGCGGCTGGTCGGTTGGCACTGAAGCTTTCTTT. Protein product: CASGWSVGTEAFF.

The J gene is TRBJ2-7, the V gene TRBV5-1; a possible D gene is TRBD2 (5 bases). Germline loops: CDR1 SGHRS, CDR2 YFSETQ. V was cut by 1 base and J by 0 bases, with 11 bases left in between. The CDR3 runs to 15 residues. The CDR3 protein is CASSLSPGFSYEQYF. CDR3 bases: TGCGCCAGCAGCTTGAGCCCGGGGTTCTCCTACGAGCAGTACTTC.

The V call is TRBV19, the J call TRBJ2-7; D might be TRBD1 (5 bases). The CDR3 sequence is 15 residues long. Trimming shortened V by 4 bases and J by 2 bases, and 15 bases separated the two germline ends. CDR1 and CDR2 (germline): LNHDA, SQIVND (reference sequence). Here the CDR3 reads CASSTRRVPAYEQYF. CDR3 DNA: TGTGCCAGTAGTACTCGCAGGGTGCCAGCCTACGAGCAGTACTTC.

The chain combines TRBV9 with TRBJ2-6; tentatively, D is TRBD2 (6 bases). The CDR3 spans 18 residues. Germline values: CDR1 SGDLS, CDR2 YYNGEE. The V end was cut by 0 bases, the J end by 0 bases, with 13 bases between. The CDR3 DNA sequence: TGTGCCAGCAGCGTAGAGGGAGGACATGTCTCTGGGGCCAACGTCCTGACTTTC. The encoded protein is CASSVEGGHVSGANVLTF.

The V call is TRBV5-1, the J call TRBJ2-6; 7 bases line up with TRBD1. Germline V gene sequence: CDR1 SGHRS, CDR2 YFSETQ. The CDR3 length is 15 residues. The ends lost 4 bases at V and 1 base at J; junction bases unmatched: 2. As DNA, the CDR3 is TGCGCCAGCAGCAAGACAGGGTCTGGGGCCAACGTCCTGACTTTC. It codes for CASSKTGSGANVLTF. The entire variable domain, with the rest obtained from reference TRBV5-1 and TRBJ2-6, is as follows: KAGVTQTPRYLIKTRGQQVTLSCSPISGHRSVSWYQQTPGQGLQFLFEYFSETQRNKGNFPGRFSGRQFSNSRSEMNVSTLELGDSALYLCASSKTGSGANVLTFGAGSRLTVL.

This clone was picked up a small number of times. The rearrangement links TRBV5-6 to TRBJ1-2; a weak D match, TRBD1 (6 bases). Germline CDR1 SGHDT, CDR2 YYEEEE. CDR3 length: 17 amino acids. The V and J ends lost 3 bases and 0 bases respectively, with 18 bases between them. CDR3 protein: CASSSAGDPKPNYGYTF. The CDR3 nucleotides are TGTGCCAGCAGCTCTGCAGGGGACCCAAAGCCTAACTATGGCTACACCTTC.

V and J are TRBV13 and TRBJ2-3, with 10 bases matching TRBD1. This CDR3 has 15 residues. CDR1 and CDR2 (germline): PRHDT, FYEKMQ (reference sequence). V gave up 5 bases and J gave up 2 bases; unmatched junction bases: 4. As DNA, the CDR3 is TGTGCCAGCAGCGGCCGACAGGGGGCCACAGATACGCAGTATTTT. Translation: CASSGRQGATDTQYF.

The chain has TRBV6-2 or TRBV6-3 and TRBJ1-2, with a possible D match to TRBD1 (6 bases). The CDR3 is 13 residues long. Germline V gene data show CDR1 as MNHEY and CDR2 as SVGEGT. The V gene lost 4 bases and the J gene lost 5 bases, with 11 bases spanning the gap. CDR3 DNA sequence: TGTGCCAGCAGTTTCGGGACAATATATGGCTACACCTTC. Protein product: CASSFGTIYGYTF.

CDR3 loop: CASTDTGRNSPLHF. The CDR3 coding sequence is TGTGCCAGTACCGACACAGGGAGGAATTCACCCCTCCACTTT. The chain links TRBV19 to TRBJ1-6; possible D gene TRBD1, 6 bases. Germline assignment: CDR1 LNHDA and CDR2 SQIVND (reference sequence). The CDR3 sequence is 14 residues long. The ends were cut back, 7 bases at V and 7 bases at J, with 14 bases in the middle.

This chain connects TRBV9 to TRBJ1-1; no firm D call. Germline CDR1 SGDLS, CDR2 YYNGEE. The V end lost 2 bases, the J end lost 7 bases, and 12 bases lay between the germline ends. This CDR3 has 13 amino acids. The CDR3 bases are TGTGCCAGCAGCGTCCGGGCAGACCATGAAGCTTTCTTT. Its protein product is CASSVRADHEAFF.

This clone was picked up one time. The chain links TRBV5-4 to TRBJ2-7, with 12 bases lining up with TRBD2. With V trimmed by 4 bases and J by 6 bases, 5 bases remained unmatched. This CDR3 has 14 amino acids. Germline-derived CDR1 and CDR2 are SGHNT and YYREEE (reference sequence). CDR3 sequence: CASSQGLAGREQYF. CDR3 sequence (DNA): TGTGCCAGCAGCCAGGGACTAGCGGGCCGCGAGCAGTACTTC. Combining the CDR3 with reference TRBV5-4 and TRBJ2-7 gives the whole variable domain ETGVTQSPTHLIKTRGQQVTLRCSSQSGHNTVSWYQQALGQGPQFIFQYYREEENGRGNFPPRFSGLQFPNYSSELNVNALELDDSALYLCASSQGLAGREQYFGPGTRLTVT.

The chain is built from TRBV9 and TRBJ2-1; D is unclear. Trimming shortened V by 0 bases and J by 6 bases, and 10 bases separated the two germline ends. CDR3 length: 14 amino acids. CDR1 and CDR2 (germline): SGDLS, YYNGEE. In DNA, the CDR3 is TGTGCCAGCAGCGTAGAGGCACAACTCAATGAGCAGTTCTTC. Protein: CASSVEAQLNEQFF.

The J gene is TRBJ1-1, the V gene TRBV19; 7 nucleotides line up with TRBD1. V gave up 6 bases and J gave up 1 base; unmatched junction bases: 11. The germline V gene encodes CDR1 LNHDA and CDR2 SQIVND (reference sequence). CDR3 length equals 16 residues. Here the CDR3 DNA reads TGTGCCAGTAGGGAAGGATCCGGGACAGCGAACACTGAAGCTTTCTTT. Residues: CASREGSGTANTEAFF.

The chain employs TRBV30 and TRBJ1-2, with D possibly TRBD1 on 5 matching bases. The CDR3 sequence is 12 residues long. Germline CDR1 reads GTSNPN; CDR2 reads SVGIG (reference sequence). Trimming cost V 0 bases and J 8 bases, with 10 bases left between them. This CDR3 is CAWSVGARGYTF. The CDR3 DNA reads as TGTGCCTGGAGTGTAGGGGCCCGCGGCTACACCTTC.

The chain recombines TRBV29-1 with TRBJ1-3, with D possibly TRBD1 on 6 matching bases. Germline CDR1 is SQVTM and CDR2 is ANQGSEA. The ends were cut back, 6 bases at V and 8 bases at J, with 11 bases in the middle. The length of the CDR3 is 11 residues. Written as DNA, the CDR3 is TGCAGCGTCAGGGGATCGGACACCATATATTTT. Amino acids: CSVRGSDTIYF.

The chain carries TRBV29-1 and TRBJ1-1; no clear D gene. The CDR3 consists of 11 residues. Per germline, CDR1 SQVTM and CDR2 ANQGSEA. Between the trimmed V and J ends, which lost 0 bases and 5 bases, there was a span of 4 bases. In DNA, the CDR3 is TGCAGCGTTGAAGAAGGGACTGAAGCTTTCTTT. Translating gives CSVEEGTEAFF.

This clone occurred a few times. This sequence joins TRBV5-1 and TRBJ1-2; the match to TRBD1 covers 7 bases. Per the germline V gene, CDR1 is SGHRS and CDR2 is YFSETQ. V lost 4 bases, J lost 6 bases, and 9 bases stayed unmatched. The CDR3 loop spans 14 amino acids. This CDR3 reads CASSKRGQTDGYTF. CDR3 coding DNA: TGCGCCAGCAGCAAAAGGGGACAGACTGATGGCTACACCTTC.

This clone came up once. The CDR3 nucleotides read TGTGCCAGCAGCCCCCCCGGGACTAGCGGATCAGATACGCAGTATTTT. This translates into CASSPPGTSGSDTQYF. The V call is TRBV3-1 (or the pseudogene TRBV3-2), the J call TRBJ2-3; TRBD2 matches 11 bases. Germline loops: CDR1 LGHDT, CDR2 YNNKEL (reference sequence). With V trimmed by 4 bases and J by 4 bases, 7 bases remained unmatched. The CDR3 runs to 16 residues.